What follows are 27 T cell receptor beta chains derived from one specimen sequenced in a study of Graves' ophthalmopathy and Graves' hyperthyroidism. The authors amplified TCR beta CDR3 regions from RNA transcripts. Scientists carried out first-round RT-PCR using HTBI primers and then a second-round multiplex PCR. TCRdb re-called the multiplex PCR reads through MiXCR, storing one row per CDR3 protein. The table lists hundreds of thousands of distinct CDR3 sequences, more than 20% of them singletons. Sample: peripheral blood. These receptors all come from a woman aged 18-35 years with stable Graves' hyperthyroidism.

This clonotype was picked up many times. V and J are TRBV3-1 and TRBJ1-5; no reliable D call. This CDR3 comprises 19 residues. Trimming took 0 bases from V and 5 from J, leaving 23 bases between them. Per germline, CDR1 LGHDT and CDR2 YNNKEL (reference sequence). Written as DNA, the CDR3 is TGTGCCAGCAGCCAAGATCCCCCAGATATTTGGGCAACAGATCAGCCCCAGCATTTT. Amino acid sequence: CASSQDPPDIWATDQPQHF.

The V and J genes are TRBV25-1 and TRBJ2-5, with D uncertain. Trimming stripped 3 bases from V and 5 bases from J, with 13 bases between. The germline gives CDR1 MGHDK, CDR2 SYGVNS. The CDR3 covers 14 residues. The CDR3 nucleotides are TGTGCCAGCAGTGACCCCCCGAATTGGGAGACCCAGTACTTC. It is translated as CASSDPPNWETQYF. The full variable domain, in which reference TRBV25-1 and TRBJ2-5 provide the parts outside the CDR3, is EADIYQTPRYLVIGTGKKITLECSQTMGHDKMYWYQQDPGMELHLIHYSYGVNSTEKGDLSSESTVSRIRTEHFPLTLESARPSHTSQYLCASSDPPNWETQYFGPGTRLLVL.

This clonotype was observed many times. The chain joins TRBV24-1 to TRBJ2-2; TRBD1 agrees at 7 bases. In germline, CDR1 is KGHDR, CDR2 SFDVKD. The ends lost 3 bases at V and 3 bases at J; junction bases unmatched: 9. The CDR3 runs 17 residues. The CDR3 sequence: CATSDPGTDLDTGELFF. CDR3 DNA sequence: TGTGCCACCAGTGATCCTGGGACAGACCTCGACACCGGGGAGCTGTTTTTT.

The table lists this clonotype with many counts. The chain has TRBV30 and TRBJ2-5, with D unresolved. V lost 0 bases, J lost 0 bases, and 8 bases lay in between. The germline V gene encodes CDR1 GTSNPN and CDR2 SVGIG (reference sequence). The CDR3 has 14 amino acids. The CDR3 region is CAWSVPGYQETQYF. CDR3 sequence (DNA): TGTGCCTGGAGTGTACCGGGCTACCAAGAGACCCAGTACTTC.

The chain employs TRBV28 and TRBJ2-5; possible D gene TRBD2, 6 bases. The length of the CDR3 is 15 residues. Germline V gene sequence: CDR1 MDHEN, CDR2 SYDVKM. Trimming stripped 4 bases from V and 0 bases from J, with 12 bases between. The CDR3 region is CASSSTSLDQETQYF. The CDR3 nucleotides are TGTGCCAGCAGTTCGACTAGTTTGGACCAAGAGACCCAGTACTTC.

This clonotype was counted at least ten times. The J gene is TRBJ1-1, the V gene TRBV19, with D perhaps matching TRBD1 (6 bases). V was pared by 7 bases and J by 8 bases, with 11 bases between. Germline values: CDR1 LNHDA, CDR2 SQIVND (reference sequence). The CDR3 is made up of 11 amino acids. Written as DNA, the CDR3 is TGTGCCAGTACCCAGGGACAAGAAGCTTTCTTT. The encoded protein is CASTQGQEAFF.

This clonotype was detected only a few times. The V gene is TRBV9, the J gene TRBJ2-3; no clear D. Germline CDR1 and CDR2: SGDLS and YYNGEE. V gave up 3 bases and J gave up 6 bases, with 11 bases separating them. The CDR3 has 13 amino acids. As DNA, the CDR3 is TGTGCCAGCAGCGAGAGAGGAGCCGATACGCAGTATTTT. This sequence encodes CASSERGADTQYF. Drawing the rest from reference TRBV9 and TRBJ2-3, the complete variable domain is DSGVTQTPKHLITATGQRVTLRCSPRSGDLSVYWYQQSLDQGLQFLIQYYNGEERAKGNILERFSAQQFPDLHSELNLSSLELGDSALYFCASSERGADTQYFGPGTRLTVL.

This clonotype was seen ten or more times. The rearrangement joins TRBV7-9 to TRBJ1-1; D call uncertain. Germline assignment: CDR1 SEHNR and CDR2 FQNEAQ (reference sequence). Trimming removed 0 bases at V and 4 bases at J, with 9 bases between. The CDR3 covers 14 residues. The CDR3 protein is CASSLAGFATEAFF. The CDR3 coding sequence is TGTGCCAGCAGCTTAGCTGGGTTCGCCACTGAAGCTTTCTTT.

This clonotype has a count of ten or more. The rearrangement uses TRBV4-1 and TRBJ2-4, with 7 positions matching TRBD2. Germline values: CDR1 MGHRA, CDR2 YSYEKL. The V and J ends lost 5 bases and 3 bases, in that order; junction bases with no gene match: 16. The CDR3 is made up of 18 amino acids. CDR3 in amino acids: CASSSHRLTSLYKNIQYF. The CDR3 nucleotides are TGCGCCAGCAGCTCACACCGCTTGACTAGCCTTTACAAAAACATTCAGTACTTC.

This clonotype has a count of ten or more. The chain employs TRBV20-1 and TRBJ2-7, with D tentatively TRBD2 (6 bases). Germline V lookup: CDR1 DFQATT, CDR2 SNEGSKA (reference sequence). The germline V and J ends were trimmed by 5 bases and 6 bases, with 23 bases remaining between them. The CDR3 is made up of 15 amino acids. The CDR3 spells CSARTRRRAFGEQYF. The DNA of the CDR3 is TGCAGTGCTCGGACAAGGAGGAGGGCCTTTGGCGAGCAGTACTTC.

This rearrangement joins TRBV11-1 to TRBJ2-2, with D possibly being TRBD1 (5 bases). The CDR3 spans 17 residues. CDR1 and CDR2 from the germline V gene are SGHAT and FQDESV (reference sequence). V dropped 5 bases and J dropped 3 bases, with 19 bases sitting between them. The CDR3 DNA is TGTGCCAGCAGCCTACCCCTAAGTCTAGGGGACACCGGGGAGCTGTTTTTT. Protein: CASSLPLSLGDTGELFF.

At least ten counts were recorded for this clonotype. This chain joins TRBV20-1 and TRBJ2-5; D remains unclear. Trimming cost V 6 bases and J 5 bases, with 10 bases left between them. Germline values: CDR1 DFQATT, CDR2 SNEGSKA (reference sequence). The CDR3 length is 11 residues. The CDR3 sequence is CSASMRETQYF. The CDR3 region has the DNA TGCAGTGCATCGATGCGGGAGACCCAGTACTTC.

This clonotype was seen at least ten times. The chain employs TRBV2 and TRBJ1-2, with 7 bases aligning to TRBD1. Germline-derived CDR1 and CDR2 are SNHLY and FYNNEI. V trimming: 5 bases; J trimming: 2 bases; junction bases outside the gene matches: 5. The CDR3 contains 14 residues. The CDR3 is CASSFSTGNYGYTF. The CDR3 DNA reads TGTGCCAGCAGTTTTTCGACAGGGAACTATGGCTACACCTTC.

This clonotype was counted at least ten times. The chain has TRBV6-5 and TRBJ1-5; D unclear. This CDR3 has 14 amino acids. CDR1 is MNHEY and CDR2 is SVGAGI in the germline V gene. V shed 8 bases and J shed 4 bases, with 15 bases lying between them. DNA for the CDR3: TGTGCCAGCCGCCCTGAGGGTATGAATCAGCCCCAGCATTTT. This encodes CASRPEGMNQPQHF.

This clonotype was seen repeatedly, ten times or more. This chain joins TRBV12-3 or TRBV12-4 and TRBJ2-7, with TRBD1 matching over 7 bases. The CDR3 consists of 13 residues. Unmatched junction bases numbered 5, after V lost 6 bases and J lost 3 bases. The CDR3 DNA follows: TGTGCCAGCAGACGACAGGGCGGCTACGAGCAGTACTTC. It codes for CASRRQGGYEQYF.

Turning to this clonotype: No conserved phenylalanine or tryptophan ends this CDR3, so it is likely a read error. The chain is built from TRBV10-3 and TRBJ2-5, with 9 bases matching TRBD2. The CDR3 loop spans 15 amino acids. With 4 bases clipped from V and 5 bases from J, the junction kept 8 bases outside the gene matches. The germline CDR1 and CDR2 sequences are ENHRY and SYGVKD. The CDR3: CAISGAGTSSETQYS. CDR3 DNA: TGTGCCATCAGTGGCGCCGGGACTAGCTCTGAGACCCAGTACTCC.

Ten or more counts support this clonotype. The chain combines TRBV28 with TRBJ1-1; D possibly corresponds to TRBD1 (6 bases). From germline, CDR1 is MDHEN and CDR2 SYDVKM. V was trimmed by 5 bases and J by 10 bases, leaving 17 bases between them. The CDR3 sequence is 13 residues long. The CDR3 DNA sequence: TGTGCCAGCAGTCGAGCCAACAGGGTCGGAGCTTTCTTT. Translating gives CASSRANRVGAFF. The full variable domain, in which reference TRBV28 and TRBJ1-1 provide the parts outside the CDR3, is DVKVTQSSRYLVKRTGEKVFLECVQDMDHENMFWYRQDPGLGLRLIYFSYDVKMKEKGDIPEGYSVSREKKERFSLILESASTNQTSMYLCASSRANRVGAFFGQGTRLTVV.

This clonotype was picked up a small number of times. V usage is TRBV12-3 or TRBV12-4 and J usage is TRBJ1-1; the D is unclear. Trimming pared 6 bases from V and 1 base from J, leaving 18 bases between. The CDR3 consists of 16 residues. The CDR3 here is CASSPGQAYQNTEAFF. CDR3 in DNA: TGTGCCAGCAGCCCCGGGCAGGCCTACCAGAACACTGAAGCTTTCTTT.

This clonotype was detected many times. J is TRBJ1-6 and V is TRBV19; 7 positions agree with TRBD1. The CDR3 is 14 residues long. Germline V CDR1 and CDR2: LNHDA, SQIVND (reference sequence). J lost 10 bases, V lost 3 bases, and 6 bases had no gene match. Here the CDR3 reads CASSIQGVPSPLHF. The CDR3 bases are TGTGCCAGTAGTATTCAGGGGGTACCATCACCCCTCCACTTT.

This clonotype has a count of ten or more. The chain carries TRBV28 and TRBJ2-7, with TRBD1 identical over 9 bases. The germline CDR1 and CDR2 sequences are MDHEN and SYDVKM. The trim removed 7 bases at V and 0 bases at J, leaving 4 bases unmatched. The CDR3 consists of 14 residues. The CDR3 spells CASKTGGASYEQYF. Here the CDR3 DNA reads TGTGCCAGCAAGACAGGGGGAGCCTCCTACGAGCAGTACTTC.

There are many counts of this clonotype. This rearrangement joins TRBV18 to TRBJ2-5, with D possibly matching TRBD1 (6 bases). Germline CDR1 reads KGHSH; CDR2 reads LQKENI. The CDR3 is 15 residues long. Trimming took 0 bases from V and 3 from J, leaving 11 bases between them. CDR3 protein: CASSPPMGAEETQYF. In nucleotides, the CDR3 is TGTGCCAGCTCACCACCGATGGGGGCGGAAGAGACCCAGTACTTC.

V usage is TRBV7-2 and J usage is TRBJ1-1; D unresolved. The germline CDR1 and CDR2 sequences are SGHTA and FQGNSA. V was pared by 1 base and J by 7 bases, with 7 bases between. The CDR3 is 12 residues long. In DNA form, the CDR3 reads TGTGCCAGCAGCTTAGATGGGTATGAAGCTTTCTTT. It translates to CASSLDGYEAFF.

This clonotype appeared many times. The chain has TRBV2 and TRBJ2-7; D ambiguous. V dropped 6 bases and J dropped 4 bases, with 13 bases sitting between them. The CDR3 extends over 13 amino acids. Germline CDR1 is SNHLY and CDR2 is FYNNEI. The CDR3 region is CASRPLLGYEQYF. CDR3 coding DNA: TGTGCCAGCAGACCCCTCCTTGGTTACGAGCAGTACTTC.

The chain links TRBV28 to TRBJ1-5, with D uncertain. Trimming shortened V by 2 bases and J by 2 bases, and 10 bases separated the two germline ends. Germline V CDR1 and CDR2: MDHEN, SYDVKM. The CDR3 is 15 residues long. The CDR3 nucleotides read TGTGCCAGCAGTTTAGTGGGATTGGGCAATCAGCCCCAGCATTTT. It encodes CASSLVGLGNQPQHF.

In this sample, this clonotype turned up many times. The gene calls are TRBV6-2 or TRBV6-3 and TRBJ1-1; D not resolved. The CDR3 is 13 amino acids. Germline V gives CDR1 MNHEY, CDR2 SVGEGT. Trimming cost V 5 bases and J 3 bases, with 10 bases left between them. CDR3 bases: TGTGCCAGCAGTCGGCCGGCCGACACTGAAGCTTTCTTT. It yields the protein CASSRPADTEAFF.

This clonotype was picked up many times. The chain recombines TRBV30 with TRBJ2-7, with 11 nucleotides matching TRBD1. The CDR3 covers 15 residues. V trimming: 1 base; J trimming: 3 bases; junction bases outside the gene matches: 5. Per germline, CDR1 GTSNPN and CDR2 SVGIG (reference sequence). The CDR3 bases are TGTGCCTGGAGTGCGAGGACAGGGGGCCTCTACGAGCAGTACTTC. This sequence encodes CAWSARTGGLYEQYF.

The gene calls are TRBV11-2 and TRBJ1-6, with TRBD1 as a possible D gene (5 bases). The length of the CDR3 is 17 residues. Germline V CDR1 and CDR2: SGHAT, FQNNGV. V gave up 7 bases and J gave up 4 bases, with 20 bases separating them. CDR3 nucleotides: TGTGCCAGCACCGAACTCCCGCGGGGGAGGTATAATTCACCCCTCCACTTT. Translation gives CASTELPRGRYNSPLHF. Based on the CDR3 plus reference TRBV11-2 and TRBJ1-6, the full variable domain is EAGVAQSPRYKIIEKRQSVAFWCNPISGHATLYWYQQILGQGPKLLIQFQNNGVVDDSQLPKDRFSAERLKGVDSTLKIQPAKLEDSAVYLCASTELPRGRYNSPLHFGNGTRLTVT.